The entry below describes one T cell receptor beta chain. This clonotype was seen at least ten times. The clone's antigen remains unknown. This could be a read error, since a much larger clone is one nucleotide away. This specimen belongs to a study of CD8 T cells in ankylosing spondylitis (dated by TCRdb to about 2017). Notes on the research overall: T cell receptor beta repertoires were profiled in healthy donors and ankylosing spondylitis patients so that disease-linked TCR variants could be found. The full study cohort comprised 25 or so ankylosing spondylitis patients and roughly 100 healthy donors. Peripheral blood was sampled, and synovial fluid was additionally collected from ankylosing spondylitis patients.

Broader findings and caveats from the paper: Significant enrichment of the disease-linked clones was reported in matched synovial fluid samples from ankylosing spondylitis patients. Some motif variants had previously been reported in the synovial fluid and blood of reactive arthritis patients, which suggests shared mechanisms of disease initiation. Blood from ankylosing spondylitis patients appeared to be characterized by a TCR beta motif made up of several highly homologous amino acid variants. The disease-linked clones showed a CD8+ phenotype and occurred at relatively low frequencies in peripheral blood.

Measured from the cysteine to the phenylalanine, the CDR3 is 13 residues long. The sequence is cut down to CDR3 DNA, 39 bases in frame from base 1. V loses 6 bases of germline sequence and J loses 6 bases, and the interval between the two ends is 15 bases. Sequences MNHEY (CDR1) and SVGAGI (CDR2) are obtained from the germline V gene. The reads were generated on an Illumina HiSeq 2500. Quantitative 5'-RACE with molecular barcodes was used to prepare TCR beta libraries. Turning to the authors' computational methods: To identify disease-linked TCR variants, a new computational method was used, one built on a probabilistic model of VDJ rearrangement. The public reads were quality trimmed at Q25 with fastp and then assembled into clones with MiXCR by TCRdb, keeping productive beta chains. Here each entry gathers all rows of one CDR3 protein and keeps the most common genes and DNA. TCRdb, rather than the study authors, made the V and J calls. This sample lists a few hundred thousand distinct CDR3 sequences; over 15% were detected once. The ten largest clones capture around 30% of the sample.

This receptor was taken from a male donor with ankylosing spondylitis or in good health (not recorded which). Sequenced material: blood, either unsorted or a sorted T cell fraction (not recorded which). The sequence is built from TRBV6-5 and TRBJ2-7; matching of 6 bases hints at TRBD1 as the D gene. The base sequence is TGTGCCAGCAGCCGGGACACCCCCTTCGAGCAGTACTTC. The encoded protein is CASSRDTPFEQYF.